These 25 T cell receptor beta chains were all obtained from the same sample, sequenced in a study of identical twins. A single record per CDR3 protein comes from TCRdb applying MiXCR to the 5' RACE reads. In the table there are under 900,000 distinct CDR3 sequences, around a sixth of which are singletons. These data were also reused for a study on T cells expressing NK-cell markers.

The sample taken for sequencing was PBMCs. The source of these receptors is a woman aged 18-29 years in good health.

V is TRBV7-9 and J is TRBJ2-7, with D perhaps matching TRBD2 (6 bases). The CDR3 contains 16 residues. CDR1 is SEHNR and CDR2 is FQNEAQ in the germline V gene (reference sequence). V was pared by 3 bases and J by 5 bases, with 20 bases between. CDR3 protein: CASSFGWEARSNEQYF. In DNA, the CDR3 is TGTGCCAGCAGCTTTGGATGGGAGGCTCGTTCCAACGAGCAGTACTTC.

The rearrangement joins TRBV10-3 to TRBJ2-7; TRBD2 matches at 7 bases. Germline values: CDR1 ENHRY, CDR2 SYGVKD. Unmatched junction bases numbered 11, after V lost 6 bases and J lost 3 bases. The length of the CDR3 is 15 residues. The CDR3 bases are TGTGCCATCAGGGGGTGGGATGGCGGGGGCTACGAGCAGTACTTC. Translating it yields CAIRGWDGGGYEQYF.

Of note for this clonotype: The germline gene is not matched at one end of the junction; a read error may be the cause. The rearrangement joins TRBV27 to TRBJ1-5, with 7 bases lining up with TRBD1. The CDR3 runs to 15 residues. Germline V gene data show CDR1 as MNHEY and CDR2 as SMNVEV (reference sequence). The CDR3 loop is CASSSIDRVNKPQHF. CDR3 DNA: TGTGCCAGCAGTAGTATTGACAGGGTCAATAAGCCCCAGCATTTT.

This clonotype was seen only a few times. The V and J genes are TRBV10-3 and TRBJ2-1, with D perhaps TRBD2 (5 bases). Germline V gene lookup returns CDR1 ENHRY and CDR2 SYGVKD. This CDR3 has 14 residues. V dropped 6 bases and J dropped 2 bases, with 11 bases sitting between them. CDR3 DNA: TGTGCCATCAGAGCCGGGATCGCCTACAATGAGCAGTTCTTC. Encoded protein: CAIRAGIAYNEQFF.

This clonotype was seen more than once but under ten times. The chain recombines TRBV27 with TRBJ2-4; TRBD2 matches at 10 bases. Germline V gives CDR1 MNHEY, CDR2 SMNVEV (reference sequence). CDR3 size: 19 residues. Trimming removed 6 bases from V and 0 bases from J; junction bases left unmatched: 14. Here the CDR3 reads CASSLGASGGVLAKNIQYF. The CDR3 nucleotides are TGTGCCAGCAGCCTAGGGGCTAGCGGGGGCGTACTAGCCAAAAACATTCAGTACTTC.

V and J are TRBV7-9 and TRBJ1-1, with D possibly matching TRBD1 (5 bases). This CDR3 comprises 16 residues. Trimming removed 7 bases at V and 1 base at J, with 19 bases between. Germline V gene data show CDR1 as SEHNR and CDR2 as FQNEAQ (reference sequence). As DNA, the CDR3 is TGTGCCAGCAACACCGACGGAGGGGCAACGAACACTGAAGCTTTCTTT. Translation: CASNTDGGATNTEAFF.

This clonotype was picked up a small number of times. CDR3 sequence: CASRRHGGGYNEQFF. CDR3 DNA: TGTGCCAGCAGGCGGCACGGCGGGGGGTACAATGAGCAGTTCTTC. The chain is built from TRBV7-8 and TRBJ2-1; 8 bases map to TRBD2. This CDR3 is 15 amino acids long. The V gene's germline CDR1 is SGHVS and CDR2 FQNEAQ. The ends lost 6 bases at V and 4 bases at J; junction bases unmatched: 8.

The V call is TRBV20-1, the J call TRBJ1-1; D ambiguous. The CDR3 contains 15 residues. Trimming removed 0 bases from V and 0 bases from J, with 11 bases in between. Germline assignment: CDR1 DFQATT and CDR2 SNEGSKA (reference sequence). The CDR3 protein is CSARDVARLNTEAFF. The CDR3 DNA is TGCAGTGCTAGAGATGTTGCACGGCTGAACACTGAAGCTTTCTTT.

The CDR3: CASRRSGEEKLFF. CDR3 nucleotide sequence: TGTGCCAGCCGGCGGAGCGGAGAGGAGAAGCTGTTTTTT. The J gene is TRBJ2-2, the V gene TRBV7-2, with D possibly being TRBD2 (5 bases). The CDR3 loop spans 13 amino acids. Deletions cut 8 bases from V and 12 bases from J, with 19 bases between. The germline V gene encodes CDR1 SGHTA and CDR2 FQGNSA.

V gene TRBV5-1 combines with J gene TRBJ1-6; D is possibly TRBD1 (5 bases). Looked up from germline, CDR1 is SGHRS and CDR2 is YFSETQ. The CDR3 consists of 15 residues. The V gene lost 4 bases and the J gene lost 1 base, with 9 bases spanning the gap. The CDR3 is CASSPGTSYNSPLHF. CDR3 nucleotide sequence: TGCGCCAGCAGCCCAGGGACGTCCTATAATTCACCCCTCCACTTT.

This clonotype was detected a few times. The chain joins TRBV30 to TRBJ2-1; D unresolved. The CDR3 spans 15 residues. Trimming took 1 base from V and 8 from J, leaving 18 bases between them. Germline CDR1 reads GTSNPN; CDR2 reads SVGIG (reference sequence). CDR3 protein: CAWSEGPIPSYEQFF. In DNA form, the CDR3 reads TGTGCCTGGAGTGAAGGGCCCATTCCATCATATGAGCAGTTCTTC.

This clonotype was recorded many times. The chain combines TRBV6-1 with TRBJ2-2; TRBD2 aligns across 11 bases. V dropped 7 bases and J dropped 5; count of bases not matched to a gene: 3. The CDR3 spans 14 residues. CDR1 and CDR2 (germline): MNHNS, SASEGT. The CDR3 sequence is CASNPSGRTGELFF. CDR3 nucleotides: TGTGCCAGCAATCCTAGCGGGAGGACCGGGGAGCTGTTTTTT.

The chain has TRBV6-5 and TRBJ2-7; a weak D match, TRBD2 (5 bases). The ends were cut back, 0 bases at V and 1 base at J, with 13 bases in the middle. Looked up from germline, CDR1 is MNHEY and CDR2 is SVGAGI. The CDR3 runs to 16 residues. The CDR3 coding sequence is TGTGCCAGCAGTTACTCTCTGCCCGGGGAATCCTACGAGCAGTACTTC. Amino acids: CASSYSLPGESYEQYF.

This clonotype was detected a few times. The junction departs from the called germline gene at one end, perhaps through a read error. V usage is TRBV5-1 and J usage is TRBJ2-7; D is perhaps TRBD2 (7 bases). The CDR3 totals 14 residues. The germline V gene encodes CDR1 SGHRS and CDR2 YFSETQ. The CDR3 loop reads CASNIAGASDEQYF. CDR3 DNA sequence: TGCGCCAGCAACATTGCGGGGGCCTCCGACGAGCAGTACTTC.

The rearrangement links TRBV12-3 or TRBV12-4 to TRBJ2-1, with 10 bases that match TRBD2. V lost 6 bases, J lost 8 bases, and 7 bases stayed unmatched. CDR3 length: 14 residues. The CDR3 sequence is CASSLAGVVHEQFF. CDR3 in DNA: TGTGCCAGCAGCCTAGCGGGAGTCGTGCATGAGCAGTTCTTC.

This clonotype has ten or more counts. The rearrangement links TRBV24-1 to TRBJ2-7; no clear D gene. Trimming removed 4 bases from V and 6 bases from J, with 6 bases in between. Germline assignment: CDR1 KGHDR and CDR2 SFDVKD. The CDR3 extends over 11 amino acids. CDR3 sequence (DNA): TGTGCCACCAGTGAGGGTGCCGAGCAGTACTTC. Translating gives CATSEGAEQYF.

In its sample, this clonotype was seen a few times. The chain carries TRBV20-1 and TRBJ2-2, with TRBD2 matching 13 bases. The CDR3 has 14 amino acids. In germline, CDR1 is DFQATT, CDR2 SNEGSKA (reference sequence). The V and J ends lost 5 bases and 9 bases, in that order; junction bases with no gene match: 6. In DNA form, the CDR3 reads TGCAGTGCTGCGAGGACTAGCGGGAGCTGGGAGCTGTTTTTT. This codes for CSAARTSGSWELFF.

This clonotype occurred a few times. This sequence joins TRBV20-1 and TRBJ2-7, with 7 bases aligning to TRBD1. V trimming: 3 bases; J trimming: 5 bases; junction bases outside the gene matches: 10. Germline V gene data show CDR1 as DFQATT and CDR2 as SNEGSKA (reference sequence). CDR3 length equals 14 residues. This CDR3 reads CSARTGWLADEQYF. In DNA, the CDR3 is TGCAGTGCTAGGACAGGGTGGCTAGCCGACGAGCAGTACTTC.

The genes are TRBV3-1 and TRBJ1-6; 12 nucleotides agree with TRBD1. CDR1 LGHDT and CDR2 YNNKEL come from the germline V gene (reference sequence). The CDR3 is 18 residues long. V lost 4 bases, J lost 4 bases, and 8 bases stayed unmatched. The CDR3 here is CASSRSGTGGGYNSPLHF. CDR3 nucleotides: TGTGCCAGCAGCCGATCCGGGACAGGGGGCGGGTATAATTCACCCCTCCACTTT.

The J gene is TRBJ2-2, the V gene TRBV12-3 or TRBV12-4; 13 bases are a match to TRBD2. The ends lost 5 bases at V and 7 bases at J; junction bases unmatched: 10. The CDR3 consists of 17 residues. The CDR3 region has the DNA TGTGCCAGCAGTGGAGAAACTAGCGGGAGGGCCCACGGGGAGCTGTTTTTT. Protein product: CASSGETSGRAHGELFF.

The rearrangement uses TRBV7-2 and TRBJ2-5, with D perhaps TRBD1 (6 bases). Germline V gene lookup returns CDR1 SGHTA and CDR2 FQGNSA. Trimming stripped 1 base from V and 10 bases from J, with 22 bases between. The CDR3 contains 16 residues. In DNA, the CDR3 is TGTGCCAGCAGCTTAGGGGGGCGGGTCCTCCAAGAAGGCCAGTACTTC. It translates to CASSLGGRVLQEGQYF.

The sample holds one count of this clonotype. CDR3 in DNA: TGCAGCGACCGGAGGGGGCCCTACAATGAGCAGTTCTTC. Its translation: CSDRRGPYNEQFF. This rearrangement joins TRBV29-1 to TRBJ2-1; perhaps TRBD1 as D (7 bases). Germline V gives CDR1 SQVTM, CDR2 ANQGSEA. The CDR3 sequence is 13 residues long. Trimming removed 7 bases from V and 2 bases from J, with 12 bases in between.

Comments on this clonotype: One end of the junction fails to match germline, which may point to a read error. The CDR3 protein is CASRGDHETQYF. The CDR3 nucleotides read TGTGCCAGCAGGGGGGACCATGAGACCCAGTACTTC. This chain connects TRBV2 to TRBJ2-5; D tentatively fits TRBD1 or TRBD2 (5 bases each). Germline-derived CDR1 and CDR2 are SNHLY and FYNNEI. The CDR3 sequence is 12 residues long. The variable domain in full, completed from reference TRBV2 and TRBJ2-5, reads EPEVTQTPSHQVTQMGQEVILRCVPISNHLYFYWYRQILGQKVEFLVSFYNNEISEKSEIFDDQFSVERPDGSNFTLKIRSTKLEDSAMYFCASRGDHETQYFGPGTRLLVL.

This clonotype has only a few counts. The CDR3 here is CASSPFPGEQYF. The CDR3 DNA reads as TGTGCCAGCAGTCCTTTTCCTGGCGAGCAGTACTTC. This chain links TRBV27 with TRBJ2-7; D call uncertain. Looked up from germline, CDR1 is MNHEY and CDR2 is SMNVEV (reference sequence). The length of the CDR3 is 12 residues. The V end lost 5 bases, the J end lost 6 bases, and 11 bases lay between the germline ends.

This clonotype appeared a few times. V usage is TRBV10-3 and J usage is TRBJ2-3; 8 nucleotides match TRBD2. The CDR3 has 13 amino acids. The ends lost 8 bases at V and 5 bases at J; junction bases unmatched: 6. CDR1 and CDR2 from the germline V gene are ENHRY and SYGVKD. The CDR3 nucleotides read TGTGCCATCTCGCGGGAGGAGGGAGATACGCAGTATTTT. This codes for CAISREEGDTQYF.